This T cell receptor (beta chain) was captured by sequencing in a study of CD8+ T cells in alopecia areata. Germline V CDR1 and CDR2: SGHDT, YYEEEE. The CDR3 runs 18 residues. The J segment lost 0 bases and the V segment lost 1 base, leaving 10 bases of the junction unmatched. Treatment described: oral pan-JAK inhibitor, 5-10 mg twice daily. RNA extraction was followed by reverse transcription into cDNA, which acted as the sequencing template. Sequenced by immunoSEQ multiplex PCR; TCRdb stores in-frame clones only, minus some. The profile shows more than 150,000 clones, 58% of them singletons. This clone was counted once.

This material consisted of CD8+ T cells sorted from blood, taken at week 24, from a patient treated with tofacitinib. The chain joins TRBV5-6 to TRBJ1-5, with 7 bases lining up with TRBD1. The origin of this receptor is a human donor with alopecia areata. In DNA form, the CDR3 reads TGTGCCAGCAGCTTGTCTCAGGGGGAGATCTATAGCAATCAGCCCCAGCATTTT. It translates to CASSLSQGEIYSNQPQHF.